The 7 T cell receptor beta chains in this list originate from one sample, sequenced in a study of tumor and adjacent non-tumor tissue in lung cancer (dated by TCRdb to between 2017 and 2018). RNA was isolated from bulk unsorted tissue, and RNA quality was assessed with a NanoDrop ND-1000 and an Agilent 2100. Libraries were made using multiplex PCR. Data came from an Illumina HiSeq 2500. TCRbeta libraries were constructed through three rounds of nested PCR with primers (Table S4) according to protocols modified from ARM-PCR. Using fastp at Q25 and MiXCR, TCRdb reprocessed the public reads and kept productive beta chains. All rows with the same CDR3 protein become a single entry with the most common DNA and genes. This sample gives about 75,000 distinct CDR3 sequences in total; under 80% of them show up just once. The ten top clones hold about 12% of the sample. Sequenced: lung tumor tissue. The origin of the receptors is a woman between 45 and 65 years old with non-small cell lung cancer.

As to this clonotype: With a much larger clone just one base away, this may be a read error. Written as DNA, the CDR3 is TGCGCCAGCAACACGGGCCAGGAGCAGTACTTC. This codes for CASNTGQEQYF. This rearrangement joins TRBV5-1 to TRBJ2-7; D unclear. The CDR3 runs 11 residues. From germline, CDR1 is SGHRS and CDR2 YFSETQ. The V end lost 6 bases, the J end lost 7 bases, and 11 bases lay between the germline ends. The full variable domain, with the rest looked up from reference TRBV5-1 and TRBJ2-7, is KAGVTQTPRYLIKTRGQQVTLSCSPISGHRSVSWYQQTPGQGLQFLFEYFSETQRNKGNFPGRFSGRQFSNSRSEMNVSTLELGDSALYLCASNTGQEQYFGPGTRLTVT.

Of note for this clonotype: A junction boundary mismatches the germline segment, possibly from a read error. The chain employs TRBV11-2 and TRBJ2-1; D uncertain. The CDR3 runs to 14 residues. Germline loops: CDR1 SGHAT, CDR2 FQNNGV. The CDR3 spells CASSFGSADNERFF. Here the CDR3 DNA reads TGTGCTAGCAGCTTTGGCAGTGCCGATAATGAGCGGTTCTTC.

This chain links TRBV29-1 with TRBJ2-1, with D perhaps TRBD2 (5 bases). Germline V gene data show CDR1 as SQVTM and CDR2 as ANQGSEA. The CDR3 is made up of 17 amino acids. V shed 1 base and J shed 0 bases, with 16 bases lying between them. The CDR3 nucleotides are TGCAGCGTTGAAGGATTCGACGGGGTAACCTCCTACAATGAGCAGTTCTTC. Its protein product is CSVEGFDGVTSYNEQFF.

With respect to this clonotype: A read error may produce the germline difference seen at one junction end. The genes are TRBV11-3 and TRBJ1-2, with D unresolved. Germline lookup yields CDR1 SGHNT and CDR2 YENEEA. The CDR3 sequence is 12 residues long. CDR3 region: CATKTGRYGYTF. The CDR3 DNA reads as TGTGCCACTAAGACGGGTCGCTATGGCTACACCTTT. Filled out from reference TRBV11-3 and TRBJ1-2, the complete variable domain reads EAGVVQSPRYKIIEKKQPVAFWCNPISGHNTLYWYLQNLGQGPELLIRYENEEAVDDSQLPKDRFSAERLKGVDSTLKIQPAELGDSAVYLCATKTGRYGYTFGSGTRLTVV.

This clonotype was picked up many times. The rearrangement links TRBV4-2 to TRBJ2-6; D call uncertain. Germline V gives CDR1 LGHNA, CDR2 YNFKEQ. V was clipped by 4 bases and J by 0 bases, with 7 bases between them. CDR3 length: 15 residues. The CDR3 bases are TGTGCCAGCAGCCTCAGTCGCTCTGGGGCCAACGTCCTGACTTTC. It codes for CASSLSRSGANVLTF.

Concerning this clonotype: A read error may be the cause here, since a much bigger clone is one base away. The chain couples TRBV20-1 to TRBJ2-1; D may correspond to TRBD1 or TRBD2 (6 bases each). Between the trimmed V and J ends, which lost 5 bases and 9 bases, there was a span of 17 bases. Per germline, CDR1 DFQATT and CDR2 SNEGSKA (reference sequence). This CDR3 has 13 amino acids. Here the CDR3 DNA reads TGCAGTGCTTCAGGGTGGGGGGACATTGAGCAGTTCTTC. This encodes CSASGWGDIEQFF.

Remarks on this clonotype: The junction departs from germline at one end; a sequencing error may be responsible. The chain has TRBV28 and TRBJ2-3; D uncertain. The CDR3 loop spans 15 amino acids. Germline lookup yields CDR1 MDHEN and CDR2 SYDVKM. CDR3 region: CASSLPSSHIDTQYF. CDR3 nucleotide sequence: TGTGCTAGCAGTTTACCCTCGTCTCACATAGATACGCAGTATTTT. Full variable domain (outside the CDR3, taken from reference TRBV28 and TRBJ2-3): DVKVTQSSRYLVKRTGEKVFLECVQDMDHENMFWYRQDPGLGLRLIYFSYDVKMKEKGDIPEGYSVSREKKERFSLILESASTNQTSMYLCASSLPSSHIDTQYFGPGTRLTVL.